This is a list of T cell receptor beta chains from one sample in a study of PD-L1 blockade in urothelial cancer. The data were produced by immunoSEQ multiplex PCR, yet TCRdb's version contains in-frame clones alone and is incomplete. The sample lists some 30,000 clones, around 87% occurring once. The sequencing here drew on PBMCs, taken around atezolizumab (anti-PD-L1) treatment. These receptors were collected from a man aged 45 to 65 with urothelial cancer. The CDR3 runs from the conserved cysteine through the conserved F or W. A D gene is named only where the DNA matches it firmly. Some rows mark clone size as missing; the rest say once, few, many or name a class of expanded clone.

cdr3_nt: TGTGCCAGCAGTACCCAAACGACAGGTACTTCACCCCTCCACTTT
cdr3_aa: CASSTQTTGTSPLHF
d_call: NA
j_call: TRBJ1-6
clone_size: NA
v_call: TRBV6-6

cdr3_nt: TGTGCCAGCAGTGAAGCTAGGACAGGGACAAGGCCCCAGCATTTT
cdr3_aa: CASSEARTGTRPQHF
d_call: TRBD1
j_call: TRBJ1-5
clone_size: NA
v_call: TRBV6-1

cdr3_nt: TGCGCCAGCAGCTTGGTAGAACTAGCGGCAAACAATGAGCAGTTCTTC
cdr3_aa: CASSLVELAANNEQFF
d_call: TRBD2
j_call: TRBJ2-1
clone_size: NA
v_call: TRBV5-1

cdr3_nt: TGTGCCAGCAGTGGCCGGGACAGGGACTCTGGAAACACCATATATTTT
cdr3_aa: CASSGRDRDSGNTIYF
d_call: TRBD1
j_call: TRBJ1-3
clone_size: NA
v_call: TRBV6-4

cdr3_nt: TGCAGCGTTACCCCACGGGGGAGCTCCTACGAGCAGTACTTC
cdr3_aa: CSVTPRGSSYEQYF
d_call: NA
j_call: TRBJ2-7
clone_size: NA
v_call: TRBV29-1

cdr3_nt: TGTGCCAGCAGCCGCGACAGGGGTCCCGGGGAGCTGTTTTTT
cdr3_aa: CASSRDRGPGELFF
d_call: TRBD1
j_call: TRBJ2-2
clone_size: NA
v_call: TRBV7-7

cdr3_nt: TGTGCCAGCAGTTCATCGGGGGGTAGCACAGATACGCAGTATTTT
cdr3_aa: CASSSSGGSTDTQYF
d_call: TRBD2
j_call: TRBJ2-3
clone_size: NA
v_call: TRBV7-9

cdr3_nt: TGTGCCAGCTCACCGGGGGACAGGGCGTTTAATTCACCCCTCCACTTT
cdr3_aa: CASSPGDRAFNSPLHF
d_call: TRBD1
j_call: TRBJ1-6
clone_size: NA
v_call: TRBV18

cdr3_nt: TGTGCCAGCAGTTTCGGGGCGGGGAGCTCCTACGAGCAGTACTTC
cdr3_aa: CASSFGAGSSYEQYF
d_call: NA
j_call: TRBJ2-7
clone_size: once
v_call: TRBV27

cdr3_nt: TGCGCCAGCAGCCAAGCGTCGGACAGGCCTACCTACGAGCAGTACTTC
cdr3_aa: CASSQASDRPTYEQYF
d_call: TRBD1
j_call: TRBJ2-7
clone_size: NA
v_call: TRBV4-1

cdr3_nt: TGTGCCAGTAGTATTTCGGTCTATGGCTACACCTTC
cdr3_aa: CASSISVYGYTF
d_call: NA
j_call: TRBJ1-2
clone_size: NA
v_call: TRBV19

cdr3_nt: TGTGCCAGCAGCGGGGAAGGAGGGGACAGGGACTGGGAGACCCAGTACTTC
cdr3_aa: CASSGEGGDRDWETQYF
d_call: TRBD1
j_call: TRBJ2-5
clone_size: NA
v_call: TRBV9

cdr3_nt: TGCGCCAGCAGCCAAGGCGCGCCGAGGATATACAATGAGCAGTTCTTC
cdr3_aa: CASSQGAPRIYNEQFF
d_call: NA
j_call: TRBJ2-1
clone_size: NA
v_call: TRBV4-3

cdr3_nt: TGTGCCAGCAGCTTCAGGAGAGCGGGTCCCACCTCTCCCTCCTACGAGCAGTACTTC
cdr3_aa: CASSFRRAGPTSPSYEQYF
d_call: NA
j_call: TRBJ2-7
clone_size: NA
v_call: TRBV11-2

cdr3_nt: TGTGCCACCAGCAAGATACTCGGACAGGGCTCCTATGGCTACACCTTC
cdr3_aa: CATSKILGQGSYGYTF
d_call: TRBD1
j_call: TRBJ1-2
clone_size: few
v_call: TRBV15

cdr3_nt: TGTGCCAGCAGCTCGGGACTAGCCCAGTACTTC
cdr3_aa: CASSSGLAQYF
d_call: TRBD2
j_call: TRBJ2-4
clone_size: NA
v_call: TRBV7-2

cdr3_nt: TGTGCCAGCAGCTTAGATCGAACGAGGGAGTACTTC
cdr3_aa: CASSLDRTREYF
d_call: NA
j_call: TRBJ2-7
clone_size: NA
v_call: TRBV7-2

cdr3_nt: TGTGCCAGAAGCTTAGGAACTAGCGGTTTCTACAATGAGCAGTTCTTC
cdr3_aa: CARSLGTSGFYNEQFF
d_call: TRBD2
j_call: TRBJ2-1
clone_size: few
v_call: TRBV5-3

cdr3_nt: TGTGCCAGCAGCTTAGTGGGGGGAGATAATCAGCCCCAGCATTTT
cdr3_aa: CASSLVGGDNQPQHF
d_call: NA
j_call: TRBJ1-5
clone_size: NA
v_call: TRBV7-2

cdr3_nt: TGTGCCAGCCCGACTGGCGGGAGGATATACACCGGGGAGCTGTTTTTT
cdr3_aa: CASPTGGRIYTGELFF
d_call: TRBD2
j_call: TRBJ2-2
clone_size: NA
v_call: TRBV9

cdr3_nt: TGTGCCAGCACTGCTAACAGGGGCAATCAGCCCCAGCATTTT
cdr3_aa: CASTANRGNQPQHF
d_call: NA
j_call: TRBJ1-5
clone_size: NA
v_call: TRBV7-2

cdr3_nt: TGTGCCAGCAGCTTAAATCCGGGAACCTACGAGCAGTACTTC
cdr3_aa: CASSLNPGTYEQYF
d_call: NA
j_call: TRBJ2-7
clone_size: NA
v_call: TRBV7-2

cdr3_nt: TGCGCCAGCAGTGAGTCACCAGGGACTAGCGGAGAGCAGTTCTTC
cdr3_aa: CASSESPGTSGEQFF
d_call: TRBD2
j_call: TRBJ2-1
clone_size: NA
v_call: TRBV10-2

cdr3_nt: TGTGCCAGCAGCCTCAGGACAGCCGGGGAGCTGTTTTTT
cdr3_aa: CASSLRTAGELFF
d_call: NA
j_call: TRBJ2-2
clone_size: NA
v_call: TRBV11-2

cdr3_nt: TGCGCCAGCAGCCTCTCGGCTAGCGAGGAGACCCAGTACTTC
cdr3_aa: CASSLSASEETQYF
d_call: NA
j_call: TRBJ2-5
clone_size: NA
v_call: TRBV5-1

cdr3_nt: TGTGCCAGCAGCTTGATCTCAGGGATTAACAATGAGCAGTTCTTC
cdr3_aa: CASSLISGINNEQFF
d_call: NA
j_call: TRBJ2-1
clone_size: NA
v_call: TRBV5-5

cdr3_nt: TGTGCCAGCAGCTTAGAGGGGGCCACAGGAAACACCATATATTTT
cdr3_aa: CASSLEGATGNTIYF
d_call: TRBD1
j_call: TRBJ1-3
clone_size: NA
v_call: TRBV7-2

cdr3_nt: TGTGCCTGGAGTTTACTAGCGGGGGGGCCAGATACGCAGTATTTT
cdr3_aa: CAWSLLAGGPDTQYF
d_call: TRBD2
j_call: TRBJ2-3
clone_size: NA
v_call: TRBV30